This T cell receptor (beta chain) was retrieved from a study of cytomegalovirus exposure and HLA in healthy donors. The PCR contained 60 Vbeta and 13 Jbeta primers. Measured with immunoSEQ multiplex PCR; TCRdb has only the in-frame clones, and not every one. Among about 90,000 clones, 84% were seen once, and the ten largest hold approximately 2.1%. Germline CDR1 is SGHNT and CDR2 is YYREEE (reference sequence). The CDR3 runs 15 residues. Trimming cost V 1 base and J 0 bases, with 7 bases left between them. The specimen sequenced was PBMCs. The chain recombines TRBV5-4 with TRBJ1-4; D may be TRBD1 (5 bases). The TCR sequence derives from a man between 18 and 35 years old in good health and CMV-seronegative. For the CDR3, the DNA is TGTGCCAGCAGCTTGACAGGTGCAACTAATGAAAAACTGTTTTTT. Residues: CASSLTGATNEKLFF.